This is a list of T cell receptor beta chains from one sample in a study of cytomegalovirus exposure and HLA in healthy donors. TCRdb keeps only in-frame clones here, not all; method: immunoSEQ multiplex PCR. The table has approximately 100,000 clones, roughly 74% seen once; the top ten hold approximately 2.1%. The specimen sequenced was PBMCs. The receptors originated from a woman aged 35 to 49 in good health and CMV-seronegative. Each CDR3 is given with its conserved first and last residue. Each record gives: V gene, J gene, D gene, clone size, CDR3 DNA, CDR3 protein. D genes are given only for firm matches. Clone size appears in some rows only: once, few, many, or a class for an expanded clone.

>TRBV28|TRBJ2-7|-|-
TGTGCCAGCAGGGAGGGACAGTTATCCTACGAGCAGTACTTC
CASREGQLSYEQYF
>TRBV4-2|TRBJ1-2|-|-
TGTGCCAGCAGCCAAGATCTAGTGGGGGCGTATGGCTACACCTTC
CASSQDLVGAYGYTF
>TRBV29-1|TRBJ2-5|TRBD2|once
TGCAGCGTTGAGTTGTCGGGAGGGAAGACCCAGTACTTC
CSVELSGGKTQYF
>TRBV6-5|TRBJ2-7|-|few
TGTGCCAGCCAGATGTCCTCCTACGAGCAGTACTTC
CASQMSSYEQYF
>TRBV4-3|TRBJ1-2|TRBD1|once
TGCGCCAGCAGCCAGGGGACAGGGGACTATGGCTACACCTTC
CASSQGTGDYGYTF
>TRBV9|TRBJ2-6|-|-
TGTGCCAGCAGCAACACAGGGACGTTAATAGCCTCTGGGGCCAACGTCCTGACTTTC
CASSNTGTLIASGANVLTF
>TRBV6-6|TRBJ1-2|TRBD1|-
TGTGCCAGCAGTTACTCGGGACAGGGATGGGGCTACACCTTC
CASSYSGQGWGYTF
>TRBV12-2|TRBJ1-1|-|-
TGTGCAAGTCGCTTAGGTCGGGACAGGGAAATGAACACTGAAGCTTTCTTT
CASRLGRDREMNTEAFF
>TRBV6-4|TRBJ1-3|TRBD1|-
TGTGCCAGCAGTGACCCCAACCAGGGGGACTCTGGAAACACCATATATTTT
CASSDPNQGDSGNTIYF
>TRBV7-8|TRBJ2-1|-|-
TGTGCCAGCAGCTTAAGTAGGGGAGGTTACAATGAGCAGTTCTTC
CASSLSRGGYNEQFF
>TRBV11-2|TRBJ2-7|TRBD2|-
TGTGCCAGCAGCTTGTCCCCGGGACTAGCGGGAGGGTTCCACGAGCAGTACTTC
CASSLSPGLAGGFHEQYF
>TRBV7-2|TRBJ2-7|TRBD1|-
TGTGCCAGCAGCTCAACCGGGACAGGGGGGATCGAGCAGTACTTC
CASSSTGTGGIEQYF
>TRBV7-2|TRBJ1-5|-|-
TGTGCCAGCAGCCAATCGGGAAGCAATCAGCCCCAGCATTTT
CASSQSGSNQPQHF
>TRBV4-3|TRBJ2-5|TRBD2|-
TGCGCCAGCAGCCACATACTAGCGGTCCAAGAGACCCAGTACTTC
CASSHILAVQETQYF
>TRBV4-1|TRBJ2-3|TRBD2|-
TGCGCCAGCAGCCAAGGACCTACGGGAGGCGGGGGGGCCTCAGATACGCAGTATTTT
CASSQGPTGGGGASDTQYF
>TRBV10-3|TRBJ2-3|TRBD2|few
TGTGCCACCAACGAACTAGCGGGGAGCACAGATACGCAGTATTTT
CATNELAGSTDTQYF
>TRBV19|TRBJ1-4|-|few
TGTGCCAGTAGTATTGCGGGCCCCACTAATGAAAAACTGTTTTTT
CASSIAGPTNEKLFF
>TRBV9|TRBJ2-3|-|-
TGTGCCAGCAGCCAGGACTTGCCAGATACGCAGTATTTT
CASSQDLPDTQYF
>TRBV11-2|TRBJ2-5|TRBD2|-
TGTGCCAGCAGCTTAGGGCGGGGGGAGACCCAGTACTTC
CASSLGRGETQYF
>TRBV19|TRBJ1-6|-|-
TGTGCCAGTAGTATATTAGCAGGGTCGAATTCACCCCTCCACTTT
CASSILAGSNSPLHF
>TRBV7-9|TRBJ1-2|TRBD1|few
TGTTCCAGCAGGGGACAGGGGGCGCATGGCTACACCTTC
CSSRGQGAHGYTF
>TRBV2|TRBJ1-4|TRBD1|-
TGTGCCAGCAGACTTCAGGGGGCCGGGGAAAAACTGTTTTTT
CASRLQGAGEKLFF
>TRBV7-2|TRBJ1-5|TRBD1|-
TGTGCCAGCAGCCAGGGGACAGGGGGCACTCAGCCCCAGCATTTT
CASSQGTGGTQPQHF
>TRBV15|TRBJ2-3|TRBD1|-
TGTGCCACCAGCAGGGGACAGGGGGCTATTTCAGATACGCAGTATTTT
CATSRGQGAISDTQYF
>TRBV20-1|TRBJ2-7|-|-
TGTGGGGGCCGGCTTTCCTACGAGCAGTACTTC
CGGRLSYEQYF